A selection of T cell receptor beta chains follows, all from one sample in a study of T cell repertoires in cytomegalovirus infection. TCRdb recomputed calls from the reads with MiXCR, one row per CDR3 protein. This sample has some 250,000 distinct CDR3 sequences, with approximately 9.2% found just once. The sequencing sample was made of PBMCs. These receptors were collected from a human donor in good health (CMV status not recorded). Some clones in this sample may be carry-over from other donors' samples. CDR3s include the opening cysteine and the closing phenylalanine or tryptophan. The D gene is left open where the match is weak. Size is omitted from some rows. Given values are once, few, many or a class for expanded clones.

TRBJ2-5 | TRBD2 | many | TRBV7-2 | TGTGCCAGCAGCTTAGAATCACCGGGACTAGTTAGTGAGACCCAGTACTTC | CASSLESPGLVSETQYF
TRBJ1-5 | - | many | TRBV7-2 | TGTGCCAGCAGCTTAGGGGCAGGGTCGAGCAATCAGCCCCAGCATTTT | CASSLGAGSSNQPQHF
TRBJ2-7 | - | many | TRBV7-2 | TGTGCCAGCAGCTTAGCCCGAGGTGGGGGCTCCTACGAGCAGTACTTC | CASSLARGGGSYEQYF
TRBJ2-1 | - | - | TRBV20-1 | TGCAGTGCTAGAGATAGGAGGGGATACAATGAGCAGTTCTTC | CSARDRRGYNEQFF
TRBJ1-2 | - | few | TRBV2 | TGTGCCAGCAGGGGGGCCGGGGGCGACTATGGCTACACCTTC | CASRGAGGDYGYTF
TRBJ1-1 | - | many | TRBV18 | TGTGCCAGCTCCCCGACTGGACGTCCTGATAAAGCTTTCTTT | CASSPTGRPDKAFF
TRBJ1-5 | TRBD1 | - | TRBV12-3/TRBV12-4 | TGTGCCAGCAGCCCTTCGGGACAGGGGGTAGGGCAGCCCCAGCATTTT | CASSPSGQGVGQPQHF
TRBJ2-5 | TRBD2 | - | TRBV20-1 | TGCAGTGCTAGAGATAGCGGGGGACAACAAGAGACCCAGTACTTC | CSARDSGGQQETQYF
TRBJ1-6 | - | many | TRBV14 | TGTGCCAGCAGCCAAGATCTGGGTTCACCCCTCCACTTT | CASSQDLGSPLHF
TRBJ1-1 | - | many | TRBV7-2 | TGTGCCAGCAGCTTAGCCCCCGAGATCAGTGAAGCTTTCTTT | CASSLAPEISEAFF
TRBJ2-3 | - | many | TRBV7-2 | TGTGCCAGCAGCTTAAGGGCAGGGGAGGCAGATACGCAGTATTTT | CASSLRAGEADTQYF
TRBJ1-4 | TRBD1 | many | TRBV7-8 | TGTGCCAGCAGCATTGGGACAGCGGAGGGTGAAAAACTGTTTTTT | CASSIGTAEGEKLFF
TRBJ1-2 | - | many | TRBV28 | TGTGCCAGCAGTACGTGGGACTCCGGGCATGGCTACACCTTC | CASSTWDSGHGYTF
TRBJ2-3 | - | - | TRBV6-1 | TGTGCCAGCAGTGATGGTGCAGGAGCCACAGATACGCAGTATTTT | CASSDGAGATDTQYF
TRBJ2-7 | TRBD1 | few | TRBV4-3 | TGCGCCAGCAGCCAAGAACGTACAGGGGACTACGAGCAGTACTTC | CASSQERTGDYEQYF
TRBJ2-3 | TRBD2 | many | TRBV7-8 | TGTGCCAGCAGCTTACTCGGGACTAGCGGTTTCACAGATACGCAGTATTTT | CASSLLGTSGFTDTQYF
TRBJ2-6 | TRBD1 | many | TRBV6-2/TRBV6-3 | TGTGCCAGCAGTTACTCGACGGGGACAGGGGTAGTCTCTGGGGCCAACGTCCTGACTTTC | CASSYSTGTGVVSGANVLTF
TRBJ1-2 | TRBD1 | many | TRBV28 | TGTGCCAGCGCTTCCGCGGACAGGGGACGCTATGGCTACACCTTC | CASASADRGRYGYTF
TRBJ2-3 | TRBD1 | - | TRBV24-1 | TGTGCCACCAGTGAAGCCACAGGGGGGTTCACAGATACGCAGTATTTT | CATSEATGGFTDTQYF
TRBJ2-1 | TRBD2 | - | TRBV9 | TGTGCCAGCAGCGTAGTGGGGGCGGGACTAGCGGGAGTCAATGAGCAGTTCTTC | CASSVVGAGLAGVNEQFF
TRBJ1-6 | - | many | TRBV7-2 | TGTGCCAGCAGCCCGGGAGCCAGTTTTTCACCCCTCCACTTT | CASSPGASFSPLHF
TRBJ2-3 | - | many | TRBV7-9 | TGTGCCAGCAGCGAACCTCCAGATACGCAGTATTTT | CASSEPPDTQYF
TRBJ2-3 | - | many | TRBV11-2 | TGTGCCAGCAGCTCGACAGGGCGGGGAGATACGCAGTATTTT | CASSSTGRGDTQYF
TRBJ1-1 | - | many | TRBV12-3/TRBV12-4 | TGTGCCAGCAGCGTTACAGAAAACACTGAAGCTTTCTTT | CASSVTENTEAFF
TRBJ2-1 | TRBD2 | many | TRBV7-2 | TGTGCCAGCAGCTTAGATGTTACTAGCGGGAGAGGGAATGAGCAGTTCTTC | CASSLDVTSGRGNEQFF
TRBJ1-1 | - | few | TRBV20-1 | TGCAGTGCTATATGGACAGTGAACACTGAAGCTTTCTTT | CSAIWTVNTEAFF
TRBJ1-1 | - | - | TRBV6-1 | TGTGCCAGCAGTCTACAGGCCATGAACACTGAAGCTTTCTTT | CASSLQAMNTEAFF
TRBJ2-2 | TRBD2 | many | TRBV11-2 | TGTGCCAGCAGCTTAAGATTGCGGGGGGGCGTCGGGGAGCTGTTTTTT | CASSLRLRGGVGELFF
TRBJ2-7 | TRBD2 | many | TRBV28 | TGTGCCAGCAGTTTGGTTGCTAGCGGGGGGGCCAACGAGCAGTACTTC | CASSLVASGGANEQYF
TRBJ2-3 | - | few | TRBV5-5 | TGTGCCAGCAGCTGGGATATTTTCGCCCAAGGGGATTTT | CASSWDIFAQGDF
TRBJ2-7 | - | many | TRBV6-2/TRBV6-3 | TGTGCCAGCACCTTTTGGGAGGTTCGCTACGAGCAGTACTTC | CASTFWEVRYEQYF
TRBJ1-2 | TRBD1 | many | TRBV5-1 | TGCGCCAGCAGCCCGGACAGGGGGCTTGGCTACACCTTC | CASSPDRGLGYTF
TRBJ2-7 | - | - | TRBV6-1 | TGTGCCAGCAGTGAAATGAGGATCAACCCCTACTACGAGCAGTACTTC | CASSEMRINPYYEQYF
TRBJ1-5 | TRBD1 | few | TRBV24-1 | TGTGCCACCAGTGATCCCGGACAGGGAAGCAATCAGCCCCAGCATTTT | CATSDPGQGSNQPQHF
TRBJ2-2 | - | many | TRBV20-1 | TGCAGTGCCCCGGCCGAAGCGAACACCGGGGAGCTGTTTTTT | CSAPAEANTGELFF
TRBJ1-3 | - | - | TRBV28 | TGTGCCAGCAGTTTAGGGTCGCAGGGTGGTTTGGACACCATATATTTT | CASSLGSQGGLDTIYF
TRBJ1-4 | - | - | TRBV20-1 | TGCAGTGCTGGAGAGATTAATGAAAAACTGTTTTTT | CSAGEINEKLFF
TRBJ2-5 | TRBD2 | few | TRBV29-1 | TGCAGCGTCCCCGGGACTAGCGGGGGTCCAGAGACCCAGTACTTC | CSVPGTSGGPETQYF
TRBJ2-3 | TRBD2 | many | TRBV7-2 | TGTGCCAGCAGCCCCCTAGCGGTAATCACAGATACGCAGTATTTT | CASSPLAVITDTQYF
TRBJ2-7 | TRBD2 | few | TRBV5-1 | TGCGCCAGCAGCTTGGAAATGCGGGGGAGCTCCTACGAGCAGTACTTC | CASSLEMRGSSYEQYF
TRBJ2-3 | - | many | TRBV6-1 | TGTGCCACCAATAGGGACGCCACAGATACGCAGTATTTT | CATNRDATDTQYF
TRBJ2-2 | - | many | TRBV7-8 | TGTGCCAGCAGCTTGATGAGGAGCGCCGGGGAGCTGTTTTTT | CASSLMRSAGELFF
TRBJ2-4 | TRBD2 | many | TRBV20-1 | TGCAGTAGTCTCGGGGGGGCCAAAAACATTCAGTACTTC | CSSLGGAKNIQYF
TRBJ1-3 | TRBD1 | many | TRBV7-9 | TGTGCCAGCAGCTCCCGGACAGGGTCCGGAAACACCATATATTTT | CASSSRTGSGNTIYF
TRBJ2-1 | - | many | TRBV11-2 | TGTGCCAGCAGCTACACAGGTGGTGAGCAGTTCTTC | CASSYTGGEQFF
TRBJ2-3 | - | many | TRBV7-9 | TGTGCCAGCAGCTTCATAACAGATACGCAGTATTTT | CASSFITDTQYF
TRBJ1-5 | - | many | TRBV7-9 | TGTGCCAGCAGCCTCACCCAGGGTCAGCCCCAGCATTTT | CASSLTQGQPQHF
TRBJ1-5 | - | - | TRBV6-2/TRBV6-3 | TGTGCCAGCAGTCACCCGGGGGGATATCAGCCCCAGCATTTT | CASSHPGGYQPQHF
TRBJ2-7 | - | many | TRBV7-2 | TGTGCCAGCAGCCATGGGACGGACGAGCAGTACTTC | CASSHGTDEQYF
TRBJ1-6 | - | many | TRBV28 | TGTGCCAGCAGTGGACAGAGGTGGGCCCTCCACTTT | CASSGQRWALHF
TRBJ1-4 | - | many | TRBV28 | TGTGCCAGCAGTTTACAGACAACTAATGAAAAACTGTTTTTT | CASSLQTTNEKLFF